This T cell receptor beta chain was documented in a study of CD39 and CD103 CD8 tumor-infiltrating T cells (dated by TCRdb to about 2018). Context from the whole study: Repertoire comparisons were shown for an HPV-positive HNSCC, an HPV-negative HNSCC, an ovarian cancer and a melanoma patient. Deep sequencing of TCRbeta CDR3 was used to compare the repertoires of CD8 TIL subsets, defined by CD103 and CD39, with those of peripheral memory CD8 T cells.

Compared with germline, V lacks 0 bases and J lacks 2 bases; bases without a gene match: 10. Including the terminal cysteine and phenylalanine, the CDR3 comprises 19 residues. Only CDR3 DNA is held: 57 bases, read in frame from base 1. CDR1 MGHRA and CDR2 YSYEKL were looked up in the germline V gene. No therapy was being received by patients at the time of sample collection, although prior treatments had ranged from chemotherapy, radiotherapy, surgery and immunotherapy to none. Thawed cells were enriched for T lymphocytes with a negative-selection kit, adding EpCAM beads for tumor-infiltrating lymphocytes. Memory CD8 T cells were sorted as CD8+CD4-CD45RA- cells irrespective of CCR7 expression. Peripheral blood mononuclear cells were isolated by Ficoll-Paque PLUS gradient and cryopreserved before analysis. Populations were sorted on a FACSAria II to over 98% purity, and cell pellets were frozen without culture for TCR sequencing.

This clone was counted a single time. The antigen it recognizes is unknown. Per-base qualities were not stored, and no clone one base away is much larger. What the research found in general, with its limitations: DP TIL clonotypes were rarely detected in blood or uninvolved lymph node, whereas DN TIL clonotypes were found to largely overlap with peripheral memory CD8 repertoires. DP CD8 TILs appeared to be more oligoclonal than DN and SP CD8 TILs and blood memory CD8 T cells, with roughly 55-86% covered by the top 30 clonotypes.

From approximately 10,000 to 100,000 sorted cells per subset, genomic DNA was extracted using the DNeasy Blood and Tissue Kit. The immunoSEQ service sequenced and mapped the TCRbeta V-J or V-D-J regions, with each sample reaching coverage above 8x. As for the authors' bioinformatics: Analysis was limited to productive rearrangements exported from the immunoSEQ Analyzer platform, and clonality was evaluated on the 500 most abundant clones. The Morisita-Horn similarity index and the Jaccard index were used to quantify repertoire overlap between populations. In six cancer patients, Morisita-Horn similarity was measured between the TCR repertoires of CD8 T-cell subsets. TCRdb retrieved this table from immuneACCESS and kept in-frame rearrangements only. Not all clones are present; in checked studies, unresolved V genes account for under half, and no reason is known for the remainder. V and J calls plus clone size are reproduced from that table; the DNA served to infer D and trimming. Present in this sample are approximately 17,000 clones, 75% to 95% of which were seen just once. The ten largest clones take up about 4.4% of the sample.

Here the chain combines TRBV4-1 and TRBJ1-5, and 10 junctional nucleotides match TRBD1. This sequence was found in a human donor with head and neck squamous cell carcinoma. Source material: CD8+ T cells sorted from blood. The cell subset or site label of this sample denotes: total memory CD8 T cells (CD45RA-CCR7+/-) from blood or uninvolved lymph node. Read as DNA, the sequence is TGCGCCAGCAGCCAAGATAGAGGACAGGGGGTTTGGGGCAATCAGCCCCAGCATTTT. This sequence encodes CASSQDRGQGVWGNQPQHF.